These 11 T cell receptor beta chains share one sample of origin, sequenced in a study of blood T cells in healthy people across ages. The second PCR ran about 6 to 11 cycles with a sample-barcoded 5' primer and J-beta primers. One entry per CDR3 protein results from TCRdb running MiXCR on the 5' RACE reads. Of roughly 900,000 distinct CDR3 sequences detected, roughly 48% appear once; the ten largest clones hold around 15%. Input material: blood. The receptors were sampled from a man aged 25 to 40 in good health.

The sample holds a few counts of this clonotype. V and J are TRBV7-2 and TRBJ2-2, with D possibly called TRBD1 or TRBD2 (6 bases each). Germline lookup yields CDR1 SGHTA and CDR2 FQGNSA. V gave up 2 bases and J gave up 5 bases, with 12 bases separating them. The CDR3 contains 15 residues. CDR3 sequence reads: CASSLPGARTGELFF. CDR3 DNA sequence: TGTGCCAGCAGCTTACCGGGGGCGAGAACCGGGGAGCTGTTTTTT. Drawing the rest from reference TRBV7-2 and TRBJ2-2, the complete variable domain is GAGVSQSPSNKVTEKGKDVELRCDPISGHTALYWYRQSLGQGLEFLIYFQGNSAPDKSGLPSDRFSAERTGGSVSTLTIQRTQQEDSAVYLCASSLPGARTGELFFGEGSRLTVL.

This clonotype has only a few counts. The V gene is TRBV5-5, the J gene TRBJ2-7; maybe TRBD2 (6 bases). Trimming removed 0 bases from V and 2 bases from J, with 15 bases in between. Germline V gives CDR1 SGHKS, CDR2 YYEKEE (reference sequence). The CDR3 covers 16 residues. The CDR3 sequence is CASSLDGGGGPYEQYF. The CDR3 DNA reads TGTGCCAGCAGCTTGGACGGGGGTGGAGGGCCCTACGAGCAGTACTTC. The variable domain in full, completed from reference TRBV5-5 and TRBJ2-7, reads DAGVTQSPTHLIKTRGQQVTLRCSPISGHKSVSWYQQVLGQGPQFIFQYYEKEERGRGNFPDRFSARQFPNYSSELNVNALLLGDSALYLCASSLDGGGGPYEQYFGPGTRLTVT.

In this sample, this clonotype turned up a few times. The chain is built from TRBV29-1 and TRBJ2-5; perhaps TRBD2 as D (6 bases). Germline V gene sequence: CDR1 SQVTM, CDR2 ANQGSEA. The germline V and J ends were trimmed by 6 bases and 2 bases, with 16 bases remaining between them. This CDR3 region has 14 residues. The CDR3 bases are TGCAGCGTCTCCGGGGGTAGCGGACAAGAGACCCAGTACTTC. Protein product: CSVSGGSGQETQYF.

The CDR3 loop is CASSQEPPTTNEKLFF. CDR3 DNA sequence: TGCGCCAGCAGCCAAGAGCCCCCAACAACTAATGAAAAACTGTTTTTT. The rearrangement uses TRBV4-3 and TRBJ1-4, with unresolved D. Looked up from germline, CDR1 is LGHNA and CDR2 is YSLEER. The length of the CDR3 is 16 residues. Trimming left V 0 bases short and J 0 bases short, with 8 bases between.

This clonotype was observed a single time. The CDR3 is CASSLVYGGEYNEQFF. CDR3 nucleotide sequence: TGCGCCAGCAGCTTGGTGTATGGCGGGGAGTACAATGAGCAGTTCTTC. This chain uses TRBV5-1 with TRBJ2-1; a possible D gene is TRBD2 (6 bases). Germline V gene sequence: CDR1 SGHRS, CDR2 YFSETQ. Trimming pared 0 bases from V and 4 bases from J, leaving 14 bases between. This CDR3 contains 16 residues.

The chain employs TRBV7-2 and TRBJ2-5; D remains unclear. Looked up from germline, CDR1 is SGHTA and CDR2 is FQGNSA. V was clipped by 1 base and J by 9 bases, with 12 bases between them. The CDR3 consists of 13 residues. The CDR3 is CASSLEGPRAQYF. The CDR3 coding sequence is TGTGCCAGCAGCTTAGAGGGTCCCCGGGCCCAGTACTTC.

This clonotype occurred a few times. This sequence joins TRBV21-1 and TRBJ2-5. TRBV21-1 is a documented pseudogene. The CDR3 length is 15 residues. Written as DNA, the CDR3 is TGTGCCAGCCAATGGGTTAGGCGGCTGATGAAGACCCAGTACTTC. Translated, it gives CASQWVRRLMKTQYF.

This clonotype was counted only a few times. The chain has TRBV29-1 and TRBJ1-2, with a weak D call TRBD1 (5 bases). The V gene's germline CDR1 is SQVTM and CDR2 ANQGSEA. The CDR3 has 13 residues. The V gene lost 3 bases and the J gene lost 2 bases, with 10 bases spanning the gap. DNA for the CDR3: TGCAGCGTTGATGGCCCAGGGAACTATGGCTACACCTTC. Protein sequence: CSVDGPGNYGYTF.

The chain employs TRBV3-1 and TRBJ2-1; D is possibly TRBD2 (5 bases). The CDR3 contains 13 residues. Trimming cost V 3 bases and J 10 bases, with 13 bases left between them. Germline V gene data show CDR1 as LGHDT and CDR2 as YNNKEL (reference sequence). CDR3 in DNA: TGTGCCAGCAGCCAGTGGCTAGAGGGCGAGCAGTTCTTC. This gives the protein CASSQWLEGEQFF.

This clonotype was seen many times. The rearrangement joins TRBV20-1 to TRBJ2-7; the match to TRBD1 covers 9 bases. The CDR3 sequence is 15 residues long. The J segment lost 0 bases and the V segment lost 5 bases, leaving 8 bases of the junction unmatched. Germline V CDR1 and CDR2: DFQATT, SNEGSKA (reference sequence). CDR3 DNA: TGCAGTGCTCCCCGCCCGGGACAGGGCTCCTACGAGCAGTACTTC. Its protein product is CSAPRPGQGSYEQYF.

The gene calls are TRBV6-1 and TRBJ2-4; 12 nucleotides line up with TRBD2. The CDR3 is 15 residues long. J gave up 6 bases and V 6 bases, and 6 bases lay outside the gene matches. Per the germline V gene, CDR1 is MNHNS and CDR2 is SASEGT. CDR3 bases: TGTGCCAGCAGCCGACTAGCGGGGGACTTAAACATTCAGTACTTC. As protein: CASSRLAGDLNIQYF.